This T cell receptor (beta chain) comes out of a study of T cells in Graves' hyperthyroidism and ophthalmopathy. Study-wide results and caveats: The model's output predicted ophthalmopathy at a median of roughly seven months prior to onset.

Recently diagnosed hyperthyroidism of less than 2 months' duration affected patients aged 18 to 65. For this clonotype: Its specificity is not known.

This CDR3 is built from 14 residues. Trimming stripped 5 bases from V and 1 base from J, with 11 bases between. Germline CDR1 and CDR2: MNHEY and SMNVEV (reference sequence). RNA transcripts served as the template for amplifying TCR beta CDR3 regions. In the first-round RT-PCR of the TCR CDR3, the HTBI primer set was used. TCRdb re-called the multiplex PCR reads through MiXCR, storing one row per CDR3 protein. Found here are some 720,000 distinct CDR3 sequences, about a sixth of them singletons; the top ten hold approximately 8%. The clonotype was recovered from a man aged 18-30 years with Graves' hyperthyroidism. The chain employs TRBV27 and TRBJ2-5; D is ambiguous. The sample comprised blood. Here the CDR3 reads CASSLHLSQETQYF. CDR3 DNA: TGTGCCAGCAGTCTCCACCTATCCCAAGAGACCCAGTACTTC.